This T cell receptor (beta chain) is from a study of esophageal squamous cell carcinoma under preoperative chemotherapy. Looking at the study overall: Both tumor-infiltrating lymphocytes and peripheral blood T cells were profiled. Regarding the study as a whole: Peripheral T cells migrating into the tumor appeared to partly supply post-treatment tumor-infiltrating lymphocytes. After paclitaxel-nedaplatin, abundant clones were more likely to contract than amplify. Peripheral T cells showed a significant TCR diversity increase after chemotherapy, unlike tumor-infiltrating lymphocytes.

CDR3 size: 16 residues. Trimming shortened V by 5 bases and J by 10 bases, and 24 bases separated the two germline ends. Time point: before preoperative PTX-NDP chemotherapy. This clonotype is judged medium-sized. Its antigen is undetermined. MiXCR was run by TCRdb on the PCR reads, yielding one entry per CDR3 protein. This sample has about 6,600 distinct CDR3 sequences, with around 33% found just once. This clonotype originated in a human donor with esophageal squamous cell carcinoma. The donor label of this sample is uncertain. The gene calls are TRBV12-3 or TRBV12-4 and TRBJ2-1; a possible D gene is TRBD1 (6 bases). Collection took place from a patient given preoperative chemotherapy. Here the CDR3 reads CASSRDMDTNSYEQFF. CDR3 coding DNA: TGTGCCAGCAGTCGGGACATGGACACTAACTCCTACGAGCAGTTCTTC.